This TCR beta chain is drawn from a study of post-analysis software for immune sequencing data. Regarding the study as a whole: Co-batched samples clustered tightly together by F measure. TRBV5-6, TRBV5-1 and TRBV20-1 belonged to a set of roughly 5 TRBV segments that were more frequent in patients than controls.

For this clonotype: What it binds is unknown.

CDR1 PRHDT and CDR2 FYEKMQ come from the germline V gene (reference sequence). V dropped 4 bases and J dropped 6 bases, with 14 bases sitting between them. This CDR3 has 14 residues. Each TCR beta cDNA library carried unique molecular identifiers. TCRdb fed the PCR reads into MiXCR, producing one record per CDR3 protein. This table holds approximately 660,000 distinct CDR3 sequences, 55% to 70% found once. The sample was blood. The TCR was taken from a girl aged 2-10 years with multiple sclerosis. The V and J genes are TRBV13 and TRBJ2-3; D is uncertain. The CDR3 spells CASSSRWRGDTQYF. In DNA, the CDR3 is TGTGCCAGCAGCTCCCGGTGGCGTGGTGATACGCAGTATTTT. Variable domain in full (rest from reference TRBV13 and TRBJ2-3): AAGVIQSPRHLIKEKRETATLKCYPIPRHDTVYWYQQGPGQDPQFLISFYEKMQSDKGSIPDRFSAQQFSDYHSELNMSSLELGDSALYFCASSSRWRGDTQYFGPGTRLTVL.